These 24 T cell receptor beta chains were all obtained from the same sample, sequenced in a study of blood T cell repertoires in COVID-19. The method was immunoSEQ multiplex PCR; TCRdb's version includes in-frame clones alone and lacks a portion of them. The repertoire includes 270,000 or so clones, 84% of them detected once, and around 3.6% sits in the top ten. Sequenced material: PBMCs or T cells enriched from blood (not recorded which). These receptors originate from a man aged 45-65 years who had recovered from COVID-19.

The V and J genes are TRBV7-3 and TRBJ2-3; D not certain. CDR1 is SGHTA and CDR2 is FQGTGA in the germline V gene. CDR3 length: 13 amino acids. V was cut by 2 bases and J by 2 bases, with 5 bases left in between. CDR3 DNA sequence: TGTGCCAGCAGCTTAGCGGTCACAGATACGCAGTATTTT. Encoded protein: CASSLAVTDTQYF.

This clone has only a few counts. The chain uses TRBV4-3 and TRBJ2-7; 9 positions agree with TRBD1. J was trimmed by 6 bases and V by 5 bases; bases with no gene match: 2. Germline V gene sequence: CDR1 LGHNA, CDR2 YSLEER. The CDR3 sequence is 12 residues long. In DNA form, the CDR3 reads TGCGCCAGCAGCTTGACAGGGGGCGAGCAGTACTTC. Translation: CASSLTGGEQYF.

This chain joins TRBV5-1 and TRBJ2-1, with a tentative D call TRBD2 (5 bases). Germline CDR1 is SGHRS and CDR2 is YFSETQ. The CDR3 extends over 14 amino acids. Trimming stripped 5 bases from V and 6 bases from J, with 15 bases between. CDR3 sequence (DNA): TGCGCCAGCAGGTCGGGGTCCGAGGGCAATGAGCAGTTCTTC. This codes for CASRSGSEGNEQFF.

CDR3 residues: CASSPRTSAYGNEQFF. The CDR3 DNA follows: TGTGCCAGCAGCCCCCGGACTAGCGCCTATGGCAATGAGCAGTTCTTC. The chain combines TRBV7-9 with TRBJ2-1; 9 bases match TRBD2. Germline V gene lookup returns CDR1 SEHNR and CDR2 FQNEAQ (reference sequence). V trimming: 5 bases; J trimming: 6 bases; junction bases outside the gene matches: 11. The CDR3 spans 16 residues.

This clone was picked up one time. The chain recombines TRBV20-1 with TRBJ2-7, with TRBD2 identical over 7 bases. V dropped 3 bases and J dropped 3; count of bases not matched to a gene: 8. In germline, CDR1 is DFQATT, CDR2 SNEGSKA (reference sequence). CDR3 length: 14 residues. CDR3 region: CSASRSGRGYEQYF. CDR3 nucleotides: TGCAGTGCTAGTCGTAGCGGGCGGGGCTACGAGCAGTACTTC.

The chain combines TRBV7-9 with TRBJ1-2; TRBD1 might be the D (6 bases). V lost 3 bases, J lost 3 bases, and 8 bases lay in between. Germline V gene sequence: CDR1 SEHNR, CDR2 FQNEAQ (reference sequence). This CDR3 region has 13 residues. The DNA of the CDR3 is TGTGCCAGCAGCTTGCAGGGGCACTATGGCTACACCTTC. It specifies CASSLQGHYGYTF.

This clone occurred once. The chain is built from TRBV3-1 (or the pseudogene TRBV3-2) and TRBJ1-4; possibly TRBD1 for D (5 bases). Between the trimmed V and J ends, which lost 1 base and 0 bases, there was a span of 9 bases. The germline CDR1 and CDR2 sequences are LGHDT and YNNKEL (reference sequence). This CDR3 has 16 residues. The CDR3 here is CASSQAGGATNEKLFF. The CDR3 region has the DNA TGTGCCAGCAGCCAAGCCGGGGGAGCAACTAATGAAAAACTGTTTTTT.

The rearrangement links TRBV19 to TRBJ1-4; 7 nucleotides align to TRBD1. Per the germline V gene, CDR1 is LNHDA and CDR2 is SQIVND (reference sequence). The CDR3 is made up of 14 amino acids. Trimming removed 5 bases from V and 5 bases from J; junction bases left unmatched: 5. The CDR3 nucleotides read TGTGCCAGTAGTTTGGGACAGCGAAATGAAAAACTGTTTTTT. Translated: CASSLGQRNEKLFF. Using reference TRBV19 and TRBJ1-4 for the parts outside the CDR3, the full variable domain is DGGITQSPKYLFRKEGQNVTLSCEQNLNHDAMYWYRQDPGQGLRLIYYSQIVNDFQKGDIAEGYSVSREKKESFPLTVTSAQKNPTAFYLCASSLGQRNEKLFFGSGTQLSVL.

The V gene is TRBV6-2 or TRBV6-3, the J gene TRBJ2-7; tentatively, D is TRBD2 (5 bases). The germline V and J ends were trimmed by 0 bases and 4 bases, with 16 bases remaining between them. Germline CDR1 and CDR2: MNHEY and SVGEGT. The CDR3 spans 16 residues. CDR3 protein: CASSYSRLPGLYEQYF. CDR3 in DNA: TGTGCCAGCAGTTACTCGAGACTACCGGGCCTTTACGAGCAGTACTTC.

The genes are TRBV19 and TRBJ2-3, with a possible D match to TRBD2 (5 bases). The CDR3 runs to 11 residues. The germline V and J ends were trimmed by 6 bases and 6 bases, with 7 bases remaining between them. Germline loops: CDR1 LNHDA, CDR2 SQIVND (reference sequence). CDR3 region: CASRLGDTQYF. The CDR3 DNA reads as TGTGCCAGTAGACTAGGGGATACGCAGTATTTT.

The V and J genes are TRBV7-6 and TRBJ2-1, with unresolved D. V was trimmed by 5 bases and J by 4 bases, leaving 15 bases between them. This CDR3 comprises 15 residues. Germline CDR1 and CDR2: SGHVS and FNYEAQ. The CDR3 bases are TGTGCCAGCAGCCACCCCTACGGTACTTACAATGAGCAGTTCTTC. It translates to CASSHPYGTYNEQFF.

The chain combines TRBV28 with TRBJ1-2, with 8 bases fitting TRBD1. V lost 3 bases to trimming and J lost 7 bases; unmatched junction nucleotides: 7. The CDR3 runs 14 residues. Per germline, CDR1 MDHEN and CDR2 SYDVKM. The CDR3: CASSLNRGWGGYTF. The CDR3, as DNA: TGTGCCAGCAGTTTGAACAGGGGGTGGGGTGGCTACACCTTC.

The CDR3 reads CASSVAGQGPENSPLHF. CDR3 coding DNA: TGTGCCAGCAGCGTAGCAGGACAGGGGCCCGAGAATTCACCCCTCCACTTT. The chain recombines TRBV9 with TRBJ1-6, with 9 positions matching TRBD1. Trimming took 0 bases from V and 7 from J; bases not matched to a gene: 8. CDR3 length equals 17 residues. Germline CDR1 SGDLS, CDR2 YYNGEE.

The genes are TRBV9 and TRBJ2-5, with D possibly being TRBD2 (6 bases). This CDR3 has 15 amino acids. Germline V gives CDR1 SGDLS, CDR2 YYNGEE. Trimming took off 0 bases at V and 2 bases at J, with 11 bases between the two ends. CDR3 nucleotide sequence: TGTGCCAGCAGCGTAGGCGGGGCGCAGCAAGAGACCCAGTACTTC. It specifies CASSVGGAQQETQYF.

This clone was seen a single time. V usage is TRBV11-2 and J usage is TRBJ1-1; D call uncertain. Looked up from germline, CDR1 is SGHAT and CDR2 is FQNNGV. The CDR3 spans 13 residues. V was trimmed by 2 bases and J by 4 bases, leaving 8 bases between them. The CDR3 loop reads CASSLRGFTEAFF. The CDR3 nucleotides read TGTGCCAGCAGCTTACGCGGATTCACTGAAGCTTTCTTT.

The CDR3 nucleotides are TGCGCCAGCAGTGAGGGTCGAGGTGTCGGGGAGCTGTTTTTT. Protein sequence: CASSEGRGVGELFF. The chain couples TRBV10-1 to TRBJ2-2; D remains unclear. The CDR3 is 14 amino acids. Germline-derived CDR1 and CDR2 are WNHNN and SYGVQD (reference sequence). Trimming shortened V by 2 bases and J by 7 bases, and 11 bases separated the two germline ends.

This chain links TRBV7-9 with TRBJ2-7; 14 nucleotides align to TRBD2. CDR1 and CDR2 (germline): SEHNR, FQNEAQ (reference sequence). The V and J ends lost 3 bases and 4 bases, in that order; junction bases with no gene match: 2. This CDR3 comprises 15 residues. The CDR3 reads CASSFGTSGRYEQYF. The CDR3 DNA reads as TGTGCCAGCAGCTTCGGGACTAGCGGGAGATACGAGCAGTACTTC.

The V and J genes are TRBV9 and TRBJ2-3; 9 bases agree with TRBD2. This CDR3 comprises 17 residues. CDR1 SGDLS and CDR2 YYNGEE come from the germline V gene. J lost 3 bases, V lost 7 bases, and 15 bases had no gene match. The CDR3 DNA reads as TGTGCCAGCTCACCTATGTCGCTAGCGGGAATGACAGATACGCAGTATTTT. This codes for CASSPMSLAGMTDTQYF.

The J gene is TRBJ1-3, the V gene TRBV7-2; D uncertain. Between the trimmed V and J ends, which lost 1 base and 6 bases, there was a span of 22 bases. This CDR3 region has 18 residues. Germline values: CDR1 SGHTA, CDR2 FQGNSA. DNA of the CDR3: TGTGCCAGCAGCTTAGGCTCGCTTGGGCCGCAGTTGTCAAACACCATATATTTT. The encoded protein is CASSLGSLGPQLSNTIYF.

This clone was counted ten times or more. The V call is TRBV18, the J call TRBJ2-2; 7 bases are a match to TRBD2. The CDR3 has 16 amino acids. The trim removed 3 bases at V and 5 bases at J, leaving 9 bases unmatched. CDR1 and CDR2 from the germline V gene are KGHSH and LQKENI. The CDR3 DNA follows: TGTGCCAGCTCACCCCAGGTCGGGGGGAAGACCGGGGAGCTGTTTTTT. This codes for CASSPQVGGKTGELFF.

This clone was seen a single time. J is TRBJ1-4 and V is TRBV7-8; weak D call: TRBD1 (5 bases). Trimming took 4 bases from V and 7 from J, leaving 16 bases between them. The germline V gene encodes CDR1 SGHVS and CDR2 FQNEAQ. The CDR3 has 15 amino acids. The CDR3 sequence is CASSSYWGEGEKLFF. The CDR3 coding sequence is TGTGCCAGCAGCTCCTACTGGGGGGAGGGTGAAAAACTGTTTTTT.

This clone came up once. The chain combines TRBV19 with TRBJ2-1; 7 nucleotides line up with TRBD1. Losses at the gene ends were 6 bases for V and 6 bases for J; bases not matched to a gene: 5. The CDR3 contains 13 residues. CDR1 is LNHDA and CDR2 is SQIVND in the germline V gene (reference sequence). The CDR3 DNA sequence: TGTGCCAGTAGACTTTCAGGGGGCAATGAGCAGTTCTTC. Amino acid sequence: CASRLSGGNEQFF.

V is TRBV29-1 and J is TRBJ2-5, with TRBD2 identical over 7 bases. The CDR3 spans 12 residues. V lost 0 bases and J lost 5; bases outside the gene matches: 0. Germline CDR1 SQVTM, CDR2 ANQGSEA. This CDR3 reads CSVEEGGETQYF. The CDR3, as DNA: TGCAGCGTTGAAGAGGGGGGGGAGACCCAGTACTTC.

The chain joins TRBV23-1 to TRBJ1-3; maybe TRBD1 (6 bases). TRBV23-1 is sorted into the ORF group, with uncertain function. Trimming cost V 7 bases and J 0 bases, with 13 bases left between them. The CDR3 loop spans 15 amino acids. The CDR3 nucleotides are TGCGCCAGCAAGAAGGGGGTCGGCTCTGGAAACACCATATATTTT. Translation: CASKKGVGSGNTIYF.